The rows below give T cell receptor beta chains drawn from one sample of a study of T-cell reconstitution after alpha-beta-depleted transplantation in children. TCRdb ran MiXCR on the PCR reads and lists one entry per CDR3 protein. The table has hundreds of thousands of distinct CDR3 sequences, roughly 24% seen once. The source was PBMCs, mostly from graft donor cells, collected 360 days after TCRalphabeta/CD19-depleted stem cell transplant. Receptors originate from a boy in the first two years of life who had a stem cell transplant for acute myeloid leukemia, so the T cells may come from the graft donor. Both conserved end residues are part of each CDR3. D genes are given only for firm matches. The size entry is marked missing in some rows and otherwise reads once, few, many or a size class.

TRBV6-1,TRBJ1-1,once,-,TGTGCCAGCACCAGTATTACTGAAGCTTTCTTT,CASTSITEAFF
TRBV15,TRBJ1-2,many,TRBD1,TGTGCCACCAGCAGAGATCTAGTTCAGGGGGCCTATGGCTACACCTTC,CATSRDLVQGAYGYTF
TRBV6-1,TRBJ2-5,-,-,TGTGCCAGCAGCCCATGGGCTAAAGAGACCCAGTACTTC,CASSPWAKETQYF
TRBV11-3,TRBJ2-3,few,-,TGTGCCAGCAGCCAACATCAGGGGGGGACAGATACGCAGTATTTT,CASSQHQGGTDTQYF
TRBV7-9,TRBJ2-7,many,-,TGTGCCAGCAGCCCCGGGGGGACATATTACGAGCAGTACTTC,CASSPGGTYYEQYF
TRBV20-1,TRBJ2-7,-,-,TGCAGTGCTGAGGAGGGCTCGGTATCCTACGAGCAGTACTTC,CSAEEGSVSYEQYF
TRBV20-1,TRBJ2-3,many,TRBD2,TGCAGTGCTACCGGCCTAGCGGGGCTCAGCACAGATACGCAGTATTTT,CSATGLAGLSTDTQYF
TRBV5-1,TRBJ2-1,many,-,TGCGCCAGCAGCTTGGAAGCCGGTCTTGAGCAGTTCTTC,CASSLEAGLEQFF
TRBV14,TRBJ2-1,-,-,TGTGCCAGCAGCCAAGTTTTCGGGGGCCGCTACAATGAGCAGTTCTTC,CASSQVFGGRYNEQFF
TRBV20-1,TRBJ2-1,few,TRBD2,TGCAGTGCTCTGGGAGGGCTGGGGGTCTTTTACAATGAGCAGTTCTTC,CSALGGLGVFYNEQFF
TRBV11-1,TRBJ2-7,-,TRBD1,TGTGCCAGCAGCTTTTCTGTACAGGGGACAACCCGCCCCCACGAGCAGTACTTC,CASSFSVQGTTRPHEQYF
TRBV10-3,TRBJ2-5,-,TRBD2,TGTGCCATCAGTGAGAGGACTAGCGGGTTTCAAGAGACCCAGTACTTC,CAISERTSGFQETQYF
TRBV20-1,TRBJ1-1,few,-,TGCAGTGCTGGGGTAGTAGCTTTCTTT,CSAGVVAFF
TRBV11-2,TRBJ2-1,-,TRBD2,TGTGCCAGCAGCCCGGGACTAGCGGGGGGGCGCAATGAGCAGTTCTTC,CASSPGLAGGRNEQFF
TRBV27,TRBJ2-3,many,TRBD1,TGTGCCAGCAGCCAAGGACAGGGAAAGGCAGATACGCAGTATTTT,CASSQGQGKADTQYF
TRBV6-5,TRBJ2-7,few,-,TGTGCCAGCAGTTACAAAATTGGGACACTTTTCTACGAGCAGTACTTC,CASSYKIGTLFYEQYF
TRBV2,TRBJ2-3,few,-,TGTGCCACTGCCGGCGGGGCCCCCACAGATACGCAGTATTTT,CATAGGAPTDTQYF
TRBV6-5,TRBJ2-7,few,TRBD2,TGTGCCAGCAGTTACTCACTAGCGGGGGCCTACGAGCAGTACTTC,CASSYSLAGAYEQYF
TRBV20-1,TRBJ2-3,-,TRBD1,TGCAGTGCCGCCACCGGGACAGGGGCAGATACGCAGTATTTT,CSAATGTGADTQYF
TRBV29-1,TRBJ2-5,few,-,TGCAGCGTTCGGGGGCTTAACCAAGAGACCCAGTACTTC,CSVRGLNQETQYF
TRBV24-1,TRBJ2-2,few,TRBD1,TGTGCCACCAGTGATATGACAGGGGACCTTGCGAACACCGGGGAGCTGTTTTTT,CATSDMTGDLANTGELFF
TRBV7-2,TRBJ2-2,few,TRBD2,TGTGCCAGCAGCTTAACTAGCGGGGGGGCGACCGGGGAGCTGTTTTTT,CASSLTSGGATGELFF
TRBV11-2,TRBJ2-5,-,-,TGTGCCAGCAGCAAAAGGGTGGACGGGGAGACCCAGTACTTC,CASSKRVDGETQYF
TRBV28,TRBJ2-1,many,-,TGTGCCAGCAGTTTAAGGGCCGAATCTTCCTACAATGAGCAGTTCTTC,CASSLRAESSYNEQFF
TRBV20-1,TRBJ2-1,few,-,TGCAGTGCTAGAGTTGGCTTTTCCTACAATGAGCAGTTCTTC,CSARVGFSYNEQFF
TRBV7-9,TRBJ2-5,-,-,TGTGCCAGCAGCTTAATGGGAAAAGGCCAGTACTTC,CASSLMGKGQYF
TRBV12-3/TRBV12-4,TRBJ1-1,few,TRBD1,TGTGCCAGCAGCCCGAGTGCAGGGGGCGCAGCAGCTTTCTTT,CASSPSAGGAAAFF
TRBV11-1,TRBJ1-5,-,TRBD1,TGTGCCAGCAGCTTAACCGCAGGGGGGGATAGCAATCAGCCCCAGCATTTT,CASSLTAGGDSNQPQHF
TRBV7-9,TRBJ1-1,-,TRBD1,TGTGCCAGCAGCGCACAGGGGGCCTACACTGAAGCTTTCTTT,CASSAQGAYTEAFF
TRBV10-3,TRBJ2-7,many,-,TGTGCCATCAGCTCCGAGGAGTACGGCGAGCAGTACTTC,CAISSEEYGEQYF
TRBV12-3/TRBV12-4,TRBJ2-5,many,-,TGTGCCAGCAGTTTGGGGTTCCGGGAGACCCAGTACTTC,CASSLGFRETQYF
TRBV5-1,TRBJ1-1,many,-,TGCGCCAGCAGCTTGGTTCGGGAGAACACTGAAGCTTTCTTT,CASSLVRENTEAFF
TRBV13,TRBJ2-7,-,TRBD2,TGTGCCAGCAGCTTGTGGGGACTACTAGGCGAGCAGTACTTC,CASSLWGLLGEQYF
TRBV7-9,TRBJ1-4,-,-,TGTGCCAGCAGCCCGTGGACGTCTAATGAAAAACTGTTTTTT,CASSPWTSNEKLFF
TRBV4-1,TRBJ2-5,few,-,TGCGCCAGCAGCCAATGGGACGCGGCCCAAGAGACCCAGTACTTC,CASSQWDAAQETQYF
TRBV20-1,TRBJ2-5,few,-,TGCAGTGCTAGCCCTCAGGATATGGCCCAGTACTTC,CSASPQDMAQYF
TRBV27,TRBJ2-1,many,-,TGTGCCAGCAGTGAGAAAAGGGTTTTGGGAAACAATGAGCAGTTCTTC,CASSEKRVLGNNEQFF
TRBV10-1,TRBJ2-1,-,-,TGCGCCAGCAGTGAGTCGGTAGCGGTCTACAATGAGCAGTTCTTC,CASSESVAVYNEQFF
TRBV12-3/TRBV12-4,TRBJ2-1,-,TRBD2,TGTGCCAGCGGCCTTAGCGGGGGGCCAAATGAGCAGTTCTTC,CASGLSGGPNEQFF
TRBV20-1,TRBJ1-5,many,-,TGCAGTGCTAGAGATAAAAAATCAGGCCAGGCTAGCAATCAGCCCCAGCATTTT,CSARDKKSGQASNQPQHF
TRBV25-1,TRBJ2-2,many,-,TGTGCCAGCAGCGACACTAGGGGCGGGGAGCTGTTTTTT,CASSDTRGGELFF
TRBV6-1,TRBJ2-3,many,-,TGTGCCAGCAGCCCGACAGCTAGCACAGATACGCAGTATTTT,CASSPTASTDTQYF